The clone carrying this TCR beta chain was counted a single time. This sample is drawn from a study of blood T cell repertoires in COVID-19. Study as a whole: Sources were T cells, B-cell-depleted T cells, or PBMCs; the material itself was cDNA or gDNA.

Germline V gene lookup returns CDR1 MNHNY and CDR2 SVGAGI (reference sequence). The CDR3 length is 17 residues. The V and J ends lost 5 bases and 0 bases respectively, with 19 bases between them. Enrolled through a virtual design, the participants were between 18 and 89 years of age and came from about two dozen US areas. Among Cohort 3 donors, those recovered had two negative PCRs, clearance, or symptom resolution. Authors' data handling: Nucleated cell counts were estimated from reference gene primer amplification. The data were produced by immunoSEQ multiplex PCR, yet TCRdb's version contains in-frame clones alone and is incomplete. V and J calls and clone size are given by that table; D and trimming were obtained from the DNA. The sample consists of approximately 260,000 clones, about nine tenths of them appearing once.

This chain joins TRBV6-6 and TRBJ1-1; D is perhaps TRBD1 (5 bases). Source material: PBMCs or T cells enriched from blood (not recorded which). This clonotype originated in a woman aged 18-35 years who had recovered from COVID-19. The CDR3 sequence is CASSLHGTGVMNTEAFF. CDR3 nucleotides: TGTGCCAGCAGTCTACACGGGACGGGGGTCATGAACACTGAAGCTTTCTTT.